This passage covers 9 T cell receptor beta chains from one sample sequenced in a study of T cells in Graves' hyperthyroidism and ophthalmopathy. The CDR3 regions of TCR beta were amplified from RNA transcripts. Initially, a first-round RT-PCR of the TCR CDR3 employed the HTBI primer set. TCRdb called the multiplex PCR reads again in MiXCR, with one record for every CDR3 protein. The data contain about 340,000 distinct CDR3 sequences, about 18% of them seen just once; the ten biggest clones take up around 50%. Sequenced input: blood. The receptors originated from a woman between 50 and 59 years old with Graves' hyperthyroidism.

The chain combines TRBV24-1 with TRBJ2-3, with D possibly matching TRBD1 (5 bases). The CDR3 is 16 residues long. Trimming removed 4 bases from V and 6 bases from J, with 19 bases in between. In germline, CDR1 is KGHDR, CDR2 SFDVKD. The CDR3 nucleotides are TGTGCCACCAGTGACCCTGGGGCAGGGAAGCCCGATACGCAGTATTTT. It specifies CATSDPGAGKPDTQYF.

This clonotype came up a few times. The chain uses TRBV7-9 and TRBJ2-6; D is ambiguous. CDR3 length equals 17 residues. In germline, CDR1 is SEHNR, CDR2 FQNEAQ (reference sequence). The V end lost 7 bases, the J end lost 0 bases, and 16 bases lay between the germline ends. Here the CDR3 reads CASILPRIGSGANVLTF. The CDR3 bases are TGTGCCAGCATTCTCCCCAGGATAGGCTCTGGGGCCAACGTCCTGACTTTC.

This clonotype was seen many times. The chain uses TRBV12-3 or TRBV12-4 and TRBJ1-2, with D possibly TRBD1 on 6 matching bases. The CDR3 sequence is 14 residues long. Trimming removed 6 bases at V and 4 bases at J, with 15 bases between. CDR3 sequence: CASSPARTVYGYTF. The CDR3, as DNA: TGTGCCAGCAGCCCCGCCCGGACAGTCTATGGCTACACCTTC.

This clonotype was recorded at least ten times. This rearrangement joins TRBV3-1 to TRBJ1-1, with unresolved D. This CDR3 is 13 amino acids long. Germline V gives CDR1 LGHDT, CDR2 YNNKEL (reference sequence). Trimming stripped 1 base from V and 7 bases from J, with 10 bases between. The chain's CDR3 is CASSQATRGEAFF. CDR3 nucleotides: TGTGCCAGCAGCCAAGCCACCCGGGGTGAAGCTTTCTTT.

This clonotype was seen at least ten times. The genes are TRBV28 and TRBJ2-7; 7 positions match TRBD2. This CDR3 spans 15 amino acids. V lost 10 bases and J lost 1; bases outside the gene matches: 13. CDR1 is MDHEN, CDR2 SYDVKM, per germline. The CDR3 here is CATPKKGGRSYEQYF. The CDR3 nucleotides are TGTGCCACCCCCAAAAAGGGAGGGAGATCCTACGAGCAGTACTTC.

The chain carries TRBV4-1 and TRBJ2-3; D is tentatively TRBD1 or TRBD2 (5 bases each). The germline V gene encodes CDR1 MGHRA and CDR2 YSYEKL. The CDR3 length is 15 residues. V was trimmed by 0 bases and J by 4 bases, leaving 11 bases between them. This CDR3 reads CASSQDKRDADTQYF. As DNA, the CDR3 is TGCGCCAGCAGCCAAGATAAGAGGGACGCAGATACGCAGTATTTT.

This clonotype showed up just a few times. The chain links TRBV29-1 to TRBJ2-5; either TRBD1 or TRBD2 may fit D (5 bases each). CDR3 length: 13 residues. V was cut by 7 bases and J by 4 bases, with 16 bases left in between. CDR1 and CDR2 (germline): SQVTM, ANQGSEA. CDR3 region: CSAYGTDLETQYF. Here the CDR3 DNA reads TGCAGCGCCTATGGGACCGACTTAGAGACCCAGTACTTC.

This chain connects TRBV6-1 to TRBJ1-5; 7 bases align to TRBD1. Germline CDR1 MNHNS, CDR2 SASEGT. The junction had 1 base not matched to a gene; V was cut back by 2 bases and J by 3 bases. The CDR3 is made up of 14 amino acids. CDR3 coding DNA: TGTGCCAGCAGTGAAACAGGGGACAATCAGCCCCAGCATTTT. As protein: CASSETGDNQPQHF.

The chain links TRBV6-6 to TRBJ1-3; no definite D call. This CDR3 spans 14 amino acids. Germline V gene lookup returns CDR1 MNHNY and CDR2 SVGAGI (reference sequence). V gave up 2 bases and J gave up 4 bases, with 9 bases separating them. The CDR3 spells CASSYARQGNTIYF. The CDR3 DNA is TGTGCCAGCAGTTACGCGAGGCAGGGAAACACCATATATTTT.